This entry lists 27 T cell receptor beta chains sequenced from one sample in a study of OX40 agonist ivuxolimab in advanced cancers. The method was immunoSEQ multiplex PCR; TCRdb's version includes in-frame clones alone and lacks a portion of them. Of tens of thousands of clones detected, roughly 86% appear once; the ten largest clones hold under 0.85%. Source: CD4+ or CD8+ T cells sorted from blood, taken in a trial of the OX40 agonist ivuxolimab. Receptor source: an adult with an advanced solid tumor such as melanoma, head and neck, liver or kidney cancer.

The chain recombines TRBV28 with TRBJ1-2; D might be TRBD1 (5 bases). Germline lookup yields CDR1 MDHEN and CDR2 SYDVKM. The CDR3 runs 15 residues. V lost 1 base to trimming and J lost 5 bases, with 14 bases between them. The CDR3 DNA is TGTGCCAGCAGTTTATTTGGGGGAACCGGATATGGCTACACCTTC. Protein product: CASSLFGGTGYGYTF.

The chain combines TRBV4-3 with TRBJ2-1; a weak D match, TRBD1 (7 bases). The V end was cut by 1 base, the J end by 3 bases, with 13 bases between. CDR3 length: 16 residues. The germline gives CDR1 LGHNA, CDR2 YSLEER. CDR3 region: CASSQAWGDSYNEQFF. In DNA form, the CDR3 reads TGCGCCAGCAGCCAAGCCTGGGGGGACAGCTACAATGAGCAGTTCTTC.

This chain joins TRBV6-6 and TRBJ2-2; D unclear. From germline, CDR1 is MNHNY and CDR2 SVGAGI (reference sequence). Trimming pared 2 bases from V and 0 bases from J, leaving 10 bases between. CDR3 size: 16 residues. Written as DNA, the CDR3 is TGTGCCAGCAGTTACATTCAGCGATCGAACACCGGGGAGCTGTTTTTT. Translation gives CASSYIQRSNTGELFF.

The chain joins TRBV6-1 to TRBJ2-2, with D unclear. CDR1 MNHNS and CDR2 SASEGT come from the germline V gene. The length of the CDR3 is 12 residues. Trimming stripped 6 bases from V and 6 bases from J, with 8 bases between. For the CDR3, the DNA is TGTGCCAGCAGACGGTTGTCCGGGGAGCTGTTTTTT. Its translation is CASRRLSGELFF.

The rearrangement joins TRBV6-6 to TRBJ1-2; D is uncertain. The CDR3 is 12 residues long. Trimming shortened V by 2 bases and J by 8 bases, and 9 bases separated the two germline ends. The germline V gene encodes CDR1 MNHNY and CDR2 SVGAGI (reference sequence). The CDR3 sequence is CASSYEGSGYTF. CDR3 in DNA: TGTGCCAGCAGTTACGAAGGGAGCGGCTACACCTTC.

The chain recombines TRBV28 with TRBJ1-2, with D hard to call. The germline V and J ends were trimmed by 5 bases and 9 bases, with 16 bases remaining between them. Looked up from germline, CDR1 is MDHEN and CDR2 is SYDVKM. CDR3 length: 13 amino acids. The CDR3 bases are TGTGCCAGCAGTATACTTGGGCGGAGCAGCTACACCTTC. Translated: CASSILGRSSYTF.

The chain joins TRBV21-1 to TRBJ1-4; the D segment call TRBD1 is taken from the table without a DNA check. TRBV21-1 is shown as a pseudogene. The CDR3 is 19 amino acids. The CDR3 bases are TGTGCCAGCAGCAAACCCCCCCAGGGGACAGGGATAGCTAATGAAAAACTGTTTTTT. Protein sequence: CASSKPPQGTGIANEKLFF.

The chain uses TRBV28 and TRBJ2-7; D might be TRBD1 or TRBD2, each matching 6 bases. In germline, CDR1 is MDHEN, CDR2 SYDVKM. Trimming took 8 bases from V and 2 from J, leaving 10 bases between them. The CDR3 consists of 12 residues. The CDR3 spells CASLGGPYEQYF. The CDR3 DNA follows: TGTGCCAGCCTAGGGGGGCCCTACGAGCAGTACTTC.

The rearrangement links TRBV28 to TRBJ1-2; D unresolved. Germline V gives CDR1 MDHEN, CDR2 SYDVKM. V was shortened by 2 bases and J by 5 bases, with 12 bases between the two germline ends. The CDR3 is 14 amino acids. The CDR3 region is CASSLPTGIYGYTF. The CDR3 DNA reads TGTGCCAGCAGTTTACCGACTGGGATTTATGGCTACACCTTC.

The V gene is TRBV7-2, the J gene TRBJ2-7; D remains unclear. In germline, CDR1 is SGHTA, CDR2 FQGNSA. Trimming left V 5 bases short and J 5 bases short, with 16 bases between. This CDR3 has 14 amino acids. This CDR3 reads CASSRTDRWDEQYF. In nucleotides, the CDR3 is TGTGCCAGCAGCCGGACGGACCGATGGGACGAGCAGTACTTC.

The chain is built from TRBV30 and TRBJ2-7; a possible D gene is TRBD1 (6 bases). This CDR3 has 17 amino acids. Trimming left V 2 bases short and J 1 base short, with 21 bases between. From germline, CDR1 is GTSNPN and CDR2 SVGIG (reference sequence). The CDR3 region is CAWSRAPGAQKSYEQYF. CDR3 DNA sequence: TGTGCCTGGAGTAGGGCGCCAGGGGCGCAAAAATCCTACGAGCAGTACTTC.

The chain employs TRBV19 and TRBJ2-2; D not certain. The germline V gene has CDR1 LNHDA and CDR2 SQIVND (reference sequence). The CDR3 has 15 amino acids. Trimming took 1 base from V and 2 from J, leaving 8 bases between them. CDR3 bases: TGTGCCAGTAGTATAGGGGCCGGTAACACCGGGGAGCTGTTTTTT. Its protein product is CASSIGAGNTGELFF.

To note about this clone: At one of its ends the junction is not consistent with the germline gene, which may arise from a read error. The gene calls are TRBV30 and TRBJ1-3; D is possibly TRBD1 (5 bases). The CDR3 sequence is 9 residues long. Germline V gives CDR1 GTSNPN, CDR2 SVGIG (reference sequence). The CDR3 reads CASTPGPKF. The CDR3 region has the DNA TGTGCCTCGACCCCGGGACCGAAGTTT.

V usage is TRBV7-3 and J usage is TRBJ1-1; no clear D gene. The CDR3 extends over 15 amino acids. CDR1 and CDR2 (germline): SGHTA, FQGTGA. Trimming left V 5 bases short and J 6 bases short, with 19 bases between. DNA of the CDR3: TGTGCCAGCAGCCCCCAGTCTGGGTTGGGCGCTGAAGCTTTCTTT. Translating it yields CASSPQSGLGAEAFF. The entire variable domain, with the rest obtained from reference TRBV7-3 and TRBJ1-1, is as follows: GAGVSQTPSNKVTEKGKYVELRCDPISGHTALYWYRQSLGQGPEFLIYFQGTGAADDSGLPNDRFFAVRPEGSVSTLKIQRTERGDSAVYLCASSPQSGLGAEAFFGQGTRLTVV.

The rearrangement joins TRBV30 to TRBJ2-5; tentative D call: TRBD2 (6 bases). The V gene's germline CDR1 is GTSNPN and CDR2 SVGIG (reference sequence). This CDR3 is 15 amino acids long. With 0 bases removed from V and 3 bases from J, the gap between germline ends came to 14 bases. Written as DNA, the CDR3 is TGTGCCTGGAGTGTACGGGGGAGACCAAAAGAGACCCAGTACTTC. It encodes CAWSVRGRPKETQYF. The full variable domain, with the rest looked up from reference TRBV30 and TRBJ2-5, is SQTIHQWPATLVQPVGSPLSLECTVEGTSNPNLYWYRQAAGRGLQLLFYSVGIGQISSEVPQNLSASRPQDRQFILSSKKLLLSDSGFYLCAWSVRGRPKETQYFGPGTRLLVL.

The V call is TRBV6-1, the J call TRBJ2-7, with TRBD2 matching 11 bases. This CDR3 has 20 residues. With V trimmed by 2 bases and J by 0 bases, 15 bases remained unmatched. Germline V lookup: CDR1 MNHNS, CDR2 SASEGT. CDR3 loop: CASSEYGGLAVLENSYEQYF. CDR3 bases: TGTGCCAGCAGTGAATACGGGGGACTAGCGGTATTAGAAAACTCCTACGAGCAGTACTTC.

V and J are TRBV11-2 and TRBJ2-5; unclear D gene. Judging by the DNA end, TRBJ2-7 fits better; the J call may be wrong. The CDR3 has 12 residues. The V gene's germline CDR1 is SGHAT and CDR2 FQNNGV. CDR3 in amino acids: CASSLFTYEQYF. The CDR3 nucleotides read TGTGCCAGCAGCTTATTCACCTACGAGCAGTACTTC.

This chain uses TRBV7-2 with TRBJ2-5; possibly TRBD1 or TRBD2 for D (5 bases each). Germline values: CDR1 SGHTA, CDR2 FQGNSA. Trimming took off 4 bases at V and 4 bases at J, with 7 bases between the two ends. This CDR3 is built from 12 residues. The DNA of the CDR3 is TGTGCCAGCAGCTCGAGGGGAGAGACCCAGTACTTC. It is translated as CASSSRGETQYF.

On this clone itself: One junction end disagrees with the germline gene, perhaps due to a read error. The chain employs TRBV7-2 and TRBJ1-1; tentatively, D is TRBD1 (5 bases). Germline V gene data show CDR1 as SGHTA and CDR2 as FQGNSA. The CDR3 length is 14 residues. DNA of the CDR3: TGTGCCAGCAGCCAAGGGACGGTGAAGACTGAAGCTTTCTTT. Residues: CASSQGTVKTEAFF. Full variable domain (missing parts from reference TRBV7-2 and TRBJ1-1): GAGVSQSPSNKVTEKGKDVELRCDPISGHTALYWYRQSLGQGLEFLIYFQGNSAPDKSGLPSDRFSAERTGGSVSTLTIQRTQQEDSAVYLCASSQGTVKTEAFFGQGTRLTVV.

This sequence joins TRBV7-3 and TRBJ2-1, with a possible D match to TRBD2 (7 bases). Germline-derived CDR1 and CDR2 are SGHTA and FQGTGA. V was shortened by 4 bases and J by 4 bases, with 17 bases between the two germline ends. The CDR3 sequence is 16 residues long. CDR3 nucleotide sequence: TGTGCCAGCAGCTCCAGGGGTGGCGGGAGTTACAATGAGCAGTTCTTC. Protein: CASSSRGGGSYNEQFF.

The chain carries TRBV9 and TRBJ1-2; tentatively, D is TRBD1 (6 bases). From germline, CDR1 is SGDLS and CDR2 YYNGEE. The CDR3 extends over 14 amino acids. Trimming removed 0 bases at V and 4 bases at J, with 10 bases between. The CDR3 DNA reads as TGTGCCAGCAGCGTAGGTGGGACACTCTATGGCTACACCTTC. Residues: CASSVGGTLYGYTF.

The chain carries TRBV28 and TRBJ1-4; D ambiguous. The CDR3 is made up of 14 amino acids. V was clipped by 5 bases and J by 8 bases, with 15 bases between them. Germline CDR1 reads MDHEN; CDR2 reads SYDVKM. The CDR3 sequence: CASSTLRVEEKLFF. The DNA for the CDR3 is TGTGCCAGCAGTACTCTAAGGGTGGAGGAAAAACTGTTTTTT.

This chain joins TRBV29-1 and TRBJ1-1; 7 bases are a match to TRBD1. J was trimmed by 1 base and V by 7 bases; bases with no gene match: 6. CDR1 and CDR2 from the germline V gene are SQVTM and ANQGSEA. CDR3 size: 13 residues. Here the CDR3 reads CSGRDRENTEAFF. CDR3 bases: TGCAGCGGGAGGGACAGAGAGAACACTGAAGCTTTCTTT. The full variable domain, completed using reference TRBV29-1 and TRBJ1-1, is SAVISQKPSRDICQRGTSLTIQCQVDSQVTMMFWYRQQPGQSLTLIATANQGSEATYESGFVIDKFPISRPNLTFSTLTVSNMSPEDSSIYLCSGRDRENTEAFFGQGTRLTVV.

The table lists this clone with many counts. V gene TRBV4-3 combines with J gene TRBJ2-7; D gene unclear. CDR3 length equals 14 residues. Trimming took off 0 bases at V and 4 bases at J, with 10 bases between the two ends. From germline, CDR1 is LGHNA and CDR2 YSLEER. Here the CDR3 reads CASSQDFSGYEQYF. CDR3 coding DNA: TGCGCCAGCAGCCAAGATTTTTCCGGTTACGAGCAGTACTTC.

In nucleotides, the CDR3 is TGTGCCAGCAGCGCCCTTGCGTCTAGCACAGATACGCAGTATTTT. It encodes CASSALASSTDTQYF. The chain employs TRBV9 and TRBJ2-3; the D is unclear. The CDR3 consists of 15 residues. The V end was cut by 3 bases, the J end by 0 bases, with 11 bases between. Germline lookup yields CDR1 SGDLS and CDR2 YYNGEE.

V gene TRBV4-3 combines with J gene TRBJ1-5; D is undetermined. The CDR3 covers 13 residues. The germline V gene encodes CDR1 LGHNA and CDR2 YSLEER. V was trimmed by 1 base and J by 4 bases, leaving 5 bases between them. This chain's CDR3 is CASSQGVNQPQHF. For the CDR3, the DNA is TGCGCCAGCAGCCAAGGGGTGAATCAGCCCCAGCATTTT.

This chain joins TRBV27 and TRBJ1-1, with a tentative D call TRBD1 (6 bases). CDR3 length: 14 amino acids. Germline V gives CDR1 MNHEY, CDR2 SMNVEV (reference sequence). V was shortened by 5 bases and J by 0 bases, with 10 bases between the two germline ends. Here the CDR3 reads CASSLQGLNTEAFF. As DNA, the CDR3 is TGTGCCAGCAGTCTACAGGGTCTGAACACTGAAGCTTTCTTT.